There are many counts of the clone carrying this T cell receptor (beta chain). No antigen is known for it. The data were obtained in a study of T cells in Graves' hyperthyroidism and ophthalmopathy. Study background: Staff took peripheral blood when the initial diagnosis was made, before any treatment began. Overall study results and limits: Model output signaled ophthalmopathy a median around 6.9 months ahead of onset. Blood samples included most of the expanded thyroid clonotypes exceeding 0.001.

Germline V gene lookup returns CDR1 MNHEY and CDR2 SVGAGI. This CDR3 region has 15 residues. J gave up 5 bases and V 3 bases, and 4 bases lay outside the gene matches. TCR beta CDR3 region amplification was performed from RNA transcripts. Carried out on the TCR CDR3, a first-round RT-PCR used the HTBI primer set. TCRdb reprocessed the multiplex PCR reads via MiXCR and lists one record per CDR3 protein. The sample holds about 610,000 distinct CDR3 sequences; approximately 14% are singletons and the top ten take roughly 4.3%. The chain recombines TRBV6-5 with TRBJ2-2; the match to TRBD2 covers 9 bases. The receptor was derived from a woman in her thirties or forties with Graves' ophthalmopathy. The sample was blood. DNA for the CDR3: TGTGCCAGCAGTTATTCGACTAGCGGAACCGGGGAGCTGTTTTTT. Translated, it gives CASSYSTSGTGELFF.